This T cell receptor beta chain was identified during a study of T cell changes during pregnancy in multiple sclerosis. The CDR3 loop spans 16 amino acids. Trimming took 3 bases from V and 7 from J, leaving 21 bases between them. CDR1 is KGHSH, CDR2 LQKENI, per germline. TCRdb's table, derived via immunoSEQ multiplex PCR, lists solely in-frame clones and lacks some. The sample consists of approximately 90,000 clones, around 94% of them appearing once. The clonotype was recovered from a female donor with multiple sclerosis, enrolled in a pregnancy study. The sample in question was peripheral blood, obtained in the third trimester of pregnancy. V is TRBV18 and J is TRBJ2-5; no clear D. CDR3 DNA sequence: TGTGCCAGCTCACCTGTAACCCCCGATACGAGGTCGACCCAGTACTTC. Protein: CASSPVTPDTRSTQYF. Full variable domain (remainder filled in from reference TRBV18 and TRBJ2-5): NAGVMQNPRHLVRRRGQEARLRCSPMKGHSHVYWYRQLPEEGLKFMVYLQKENIIDESGMPKERFSAEFPKEGPSILRIQQVVRGDSAAYFCASSPVTPDTRSTQYFGPGTRLLVL.